This T cell receptor beta chain came from a study of cytomegalovirus exposure and HLA in healthy donors. Study overall: The use of the same platform for the 95 to 150 validation repertoires and the approximately 730 first-cohort repertoires was reported by a later analysis.

From germline, CDR1 is MDHEN and CDR2 SYDVKM. This CDR3 comprises 16 residues. V was clipped by 2 bases and J by 5 bases; unmatched bases: 11. Separation from the roughly 700-subject first cohort characterized the roughly 120-subject validation cohort, to which the donors belonged. Comment on this clone: The antigen is undetermined.

Study-level points and caveats: Subsequent analysis of the 120 or so validation repertoires found a tendency for first-cohort TCR clusters to co-occur. A few chains tied to CMV proved CMV antigen-specific in vitro.

Produced via immunoSEQ multiplex PCR; TCRdb's table is partial and in-frame only. This table has tens of thousands of clones, about 93% appearing once. The receptor was isolated from a man younger than 35 in good health and CMV-seronegative. Sequenced material: PBMCs. The gene calls are TRBV28 and TRBJ2-5; 7 positions agree with TRBD2. The DNA for the CDR3 is TGTGCCAGCAGTTTAGGGGGGAGGGCAGGTACTGAGACCCAGTACTTC. This translates into CASSLGGRAGTETQYF.